This TCR beta chain came from a study of multiple sclerosis patients with progressive multifocal leukoencephalopathy. Study observations and caveats: Lower normalized Shannon entropy suggested reduced TRB diversity in most PML patients.

With respect to this clone: Its target is not known.

Here immunoSEQ multiplex PCR was the method, and the copy in TCRdb shows in-frame clones only, minus some. The table lists around 30,000 clones, roughly 90% of them singletons. Time point meaning: approximately 12 months of natalizumab therapy. At 6 months of natalizumab came T1, and at 12 months came T2. The V end was cut by 0 bases, the J end by 7 bases, with 15 bases between. The CDR3 spans 16 residues. Germline assignment: CDR1 SGHTA and CDR2 FQGTGA. This sample comprised PBMCs, obtained from a patient treated with natalizumab. This clonotype was sampled from a human donor with multiple sclerosis. This chain joins TRBV7-3 and TRBJ2-2; D is unclear. CDR3 coding DNA: TGTGCCAGCAGCTTAACGAAGAGTGGGTATAGCGGGGAGCTGTTTTTT. Its translation: CASSLTKSGYSGELFF.